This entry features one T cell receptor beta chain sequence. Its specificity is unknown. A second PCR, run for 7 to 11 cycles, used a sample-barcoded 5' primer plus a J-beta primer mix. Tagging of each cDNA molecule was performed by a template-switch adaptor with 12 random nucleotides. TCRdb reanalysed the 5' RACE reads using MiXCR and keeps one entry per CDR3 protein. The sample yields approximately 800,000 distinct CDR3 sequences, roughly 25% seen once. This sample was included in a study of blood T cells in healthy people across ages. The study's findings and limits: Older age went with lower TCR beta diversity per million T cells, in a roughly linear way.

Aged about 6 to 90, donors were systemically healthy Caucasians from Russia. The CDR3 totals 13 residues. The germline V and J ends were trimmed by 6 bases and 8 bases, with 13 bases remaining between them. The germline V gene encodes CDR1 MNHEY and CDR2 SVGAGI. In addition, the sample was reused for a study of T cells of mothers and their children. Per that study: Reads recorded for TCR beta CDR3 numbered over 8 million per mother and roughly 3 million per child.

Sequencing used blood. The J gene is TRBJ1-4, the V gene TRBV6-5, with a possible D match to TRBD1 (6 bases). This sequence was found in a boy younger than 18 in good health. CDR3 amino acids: CASSPTGIEKLFF. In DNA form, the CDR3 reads TGTGCCAGCAGCCCGACAGGTATCGAAAAACTGTTTTTT.